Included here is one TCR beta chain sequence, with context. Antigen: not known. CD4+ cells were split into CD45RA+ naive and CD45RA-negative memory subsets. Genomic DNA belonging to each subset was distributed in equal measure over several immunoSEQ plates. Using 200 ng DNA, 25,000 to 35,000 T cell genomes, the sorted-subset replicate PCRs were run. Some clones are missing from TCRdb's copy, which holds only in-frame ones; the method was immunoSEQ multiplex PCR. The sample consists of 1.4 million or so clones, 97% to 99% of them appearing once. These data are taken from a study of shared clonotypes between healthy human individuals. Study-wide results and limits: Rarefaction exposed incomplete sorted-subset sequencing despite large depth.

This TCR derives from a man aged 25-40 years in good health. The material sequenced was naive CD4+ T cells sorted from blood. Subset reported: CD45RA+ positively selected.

The CDR3 sequence is CASSTPGDGANVLTF. In nucleotides, the CDR3 is TGTGCCAGTAGTACCCCAGGGGACGGGGCCAACGTCCTGACTTTC. The rearrangement links TRBV19 to TRBJ2-6, with D tentatively TRBD1 (6 bases). V gave up 4 bases and J gave up 4 bases, with 11 bases separating them. The length of the CDR3 is 15 residues. Germline CDR1 LNHDA, CDR2 SQIVND (reference sequence).